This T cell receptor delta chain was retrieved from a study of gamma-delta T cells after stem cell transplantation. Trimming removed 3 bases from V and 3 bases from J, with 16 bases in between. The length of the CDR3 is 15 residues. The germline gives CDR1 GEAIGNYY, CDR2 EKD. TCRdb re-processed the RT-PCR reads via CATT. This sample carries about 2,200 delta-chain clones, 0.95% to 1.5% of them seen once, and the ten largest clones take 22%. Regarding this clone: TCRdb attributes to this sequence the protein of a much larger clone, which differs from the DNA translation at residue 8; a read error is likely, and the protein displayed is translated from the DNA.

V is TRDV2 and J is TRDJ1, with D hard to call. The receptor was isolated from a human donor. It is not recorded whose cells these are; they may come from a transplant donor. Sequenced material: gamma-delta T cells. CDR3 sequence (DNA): TGTGCCTGTGACTCTATGATGGAGGATCCCGATAAACTCATCTTT. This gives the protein CACDSMMEDPDKLIF.